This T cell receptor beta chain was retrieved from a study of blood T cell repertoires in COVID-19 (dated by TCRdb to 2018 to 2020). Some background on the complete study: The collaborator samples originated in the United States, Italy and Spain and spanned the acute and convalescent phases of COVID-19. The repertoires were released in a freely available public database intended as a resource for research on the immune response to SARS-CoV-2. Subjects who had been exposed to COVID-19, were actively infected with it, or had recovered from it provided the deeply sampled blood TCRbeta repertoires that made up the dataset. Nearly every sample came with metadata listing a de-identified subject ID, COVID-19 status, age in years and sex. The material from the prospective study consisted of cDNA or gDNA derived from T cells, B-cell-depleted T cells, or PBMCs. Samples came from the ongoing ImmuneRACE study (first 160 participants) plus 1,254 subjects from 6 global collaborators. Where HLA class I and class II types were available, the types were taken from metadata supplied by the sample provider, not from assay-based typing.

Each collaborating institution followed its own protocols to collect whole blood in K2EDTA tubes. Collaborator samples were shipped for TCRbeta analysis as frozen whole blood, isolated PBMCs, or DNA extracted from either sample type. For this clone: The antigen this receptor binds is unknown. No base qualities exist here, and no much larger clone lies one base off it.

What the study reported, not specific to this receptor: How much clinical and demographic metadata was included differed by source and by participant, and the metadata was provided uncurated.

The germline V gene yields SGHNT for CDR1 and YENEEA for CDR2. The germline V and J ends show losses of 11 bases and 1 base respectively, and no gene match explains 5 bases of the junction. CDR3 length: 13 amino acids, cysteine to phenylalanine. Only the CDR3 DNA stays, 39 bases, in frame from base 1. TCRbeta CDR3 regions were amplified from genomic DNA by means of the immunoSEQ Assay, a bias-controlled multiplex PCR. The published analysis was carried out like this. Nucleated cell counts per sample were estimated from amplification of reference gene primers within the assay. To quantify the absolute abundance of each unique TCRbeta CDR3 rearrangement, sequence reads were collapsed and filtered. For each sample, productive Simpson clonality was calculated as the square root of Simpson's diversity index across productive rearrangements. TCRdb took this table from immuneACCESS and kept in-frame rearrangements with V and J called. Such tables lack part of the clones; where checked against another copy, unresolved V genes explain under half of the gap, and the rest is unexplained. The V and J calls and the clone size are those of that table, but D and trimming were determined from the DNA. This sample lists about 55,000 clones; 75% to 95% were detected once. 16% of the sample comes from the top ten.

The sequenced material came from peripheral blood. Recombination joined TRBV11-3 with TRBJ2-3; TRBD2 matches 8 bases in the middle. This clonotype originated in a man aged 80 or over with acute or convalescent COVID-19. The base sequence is TGTGCCGGGCGTAGCGGGGGCACAGATACGCAGTATTTT. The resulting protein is CAGRSGGTDTQYF. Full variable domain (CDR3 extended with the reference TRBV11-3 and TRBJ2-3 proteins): EAGVVQSPRYKIIEKKQPVAFWCNPISGHNTLYWYLQNLGQGPELLIRYENEEAVDDSQLPKDRFSAERLKGVDSTLKIQPAELGDSAVYLCAGRSGGTDTQYFGPGTRLTVL.